The 27 T cell receptor beta chains presented below share a single source sample, sequenced in a study of CD8 T cells in ankylosing spondylitis. TCRdb itself ran the 5' RACE reads through MiXCR, one entry per CDR3 protein. The sample records about 310,000 distinct CDR3 sequences, about 20% being singletons. The sample comprised blood, either unsorted or a sorted T cell fraction (not recorded which). The receptor set was obtained from a female donor with ankylosing spondylitis or in good health (not recorded which).

This clonotype turned up a few times. The chain combines TRBV10-3 with TRBJ2-5; TRBD2 is a possible D gene (6 bases). Per the germline V gene, CDR1 is ENHRY and CDR2 is SYGVKD. The CDR3 extends over 16 amino acids. V lost 0 bases and J lost 3, with 14 bases in between. DNA for the CDR3: TGTGCCATCAGTGAGTCCTGGGACTCCTTTGAAGAGACCCAGTACTTC. This sequence encodes CAISESWDSFEETQYF.

This chain links TRBV30 with TRBJ2-2; D call uncertain. Trimming took 7 bases from V and 3 from J, leaving 15 bases between them. Germline V gene data show CDR1 as GTSNPN and CDR2 as SVGIG (reference sequence). The CDR3 runs 14 residues. CDR3 in DNA: TGTGCCTTTCGGGCGTGGGAACACACCGGGGAGCTGTTTTTT. Translating it yields CAFRAWEHTGELFF.

The J gene is TRBJ2-5, the V gene TRBV5-1; TRBD2 might be the D (5 bases). Germline lookup yields CDR1 SGHRS and CDR2 YFSETQ. The CDR3 is made up of 16 amino acids. The V gene lost 0 bases and the J gene lost 4 bases, with 16 bases spanning the gap. The CDR3 coding sequence is TGCGCCAGCAGCTTGGGTACGGGAATTGTTCGAGAGACCCAGTACTTC. As protein: CASSLGTGIVRETQYF.

The rearrangement uses TRBV6-2 or TRBV6-3 and TRBJ2-1; 7 bases align to TRBD1. V dropped 0 bases and J dropped 10; count of bases not matched to a gene: 3. The germline CDR1 and CDR2 sequences are MNHEY and SVGEGT. The CDR3 has 13 residues. As DNA, the CDR3 is TGTGCCAGCAGTTACTCGACAGGGCGGGAGCAGTTCTTC. This codes for CASSYSTGREQFF.

This clonotype was detected many times. The chain joins TRBV20-1 to TRBJ2-1; D is perhaps TRBD2 (6 bases). Deletions cut 6 bases from V and 10 bases from J, with 19 bases between. This CDR3 is built from 13 residues. Germline assignment: CDR1 DFQATT and CDR2 SNEGSKA (reference sequence). The CDR3 region has the DNA TGCAGTGCAGGGGCCGGGACTGCAGGAGAGCAGTTCTTC. It translates to CSAGAGTAGEQFF.

This clonotype was picked up one time. The chain couples TRBV19 to TRBJ2-2, with D perhaps matching TRBD2 (6 bases). V dropped 1 base and J dropped 5 bases, with 17 bases sitting between them. The CDR3 is 17 amino acids. Germline CDR1 LNHDA, CDR2 SQIVND (reference sequence). The CDR3 here is CASSIGGAGWWTGELFF. In nucleotides, the CDR3 is TGTGCCAGTAGTATAGGTGGAGCGGGTTGGTGGACCGGGGAGCTGTTTTTT.

This clonotype was seen more than once but under ten times. This rearrangement joins TRBV4-2 to TRBJ2-3; 7 nucleotides match TRBD2. V shed 4 bases and J 6 bases; nucleotides not matched to a gene: 22. The germline V gene encodes CDR1 LGHNA and CDR2 YNFKEQ. The CDR3 is 19 residues long. This CDR3 reads CASSPESVYLGGRTDTQYF. DNA for the CDR3: TGTGCCAGCAGCCCGGAATCTGTATATTTGGGCGGGAGAACGGATACGCAGTATTTT.

The V gene is TRBV3-1, the J gene TRBJ1-3, with D unclear. V was cut by 8 bases and J by 3 bases, with 14 bases left in between. Germline-derived CDR1 and CDR2 are LGHDT and YNNKEL (reference sequence). CDR3 size: 14 residues. The CDR3, as DNA: TGTGCCAGCTCGGACGAGGGTATTGGAAACACCATATATTTT. Its protein is CASSDEGIGNTIYF.

This clonotype was found a few times. The V gene is TRBV30, the J gene TRBJ1-6, with 10 bases that match TRBD1. With V trimmed by 2 bases and J by 3 bases, 4 bases remained unmatched. The CDR3 covers 16 residues. The germline V gene has CDR1 GTSNPN and CDR2 SVGIG (reference sequence). CDR3 DNA sequence: TGTGCCTGGAGTCCGAGGACAGGGGGCTATAATTCACCCCTCCACTTT. Amino acids: CAWSPRTGGYNSPLHF.

J is TRBJ1-1 and V is TRBV9; the D is unclear. Germline V lookup: CDR1 SGDLS, CDR2 YYNGEE. The CDR3 has 13 amino acids. V lost 7 bases and J 0 bases, leaving 10 bases between the germline ends. The CDR3 DNA sequence: TGTGCCAGCGAGGCCATCGTGAACACTGAAGCTTTCTTT. This encodes CASEAIVNTEAFF.

In this sample, this clonotype turned up a few times. V gene TRBV13 combines with J gene TRBJ2-1, with 8 bases identical to TRBD1. With V trimmed by 0 bases and J by 7 bases, 11 bases remained unmatched. CDR3 size: 17 residues. The germline V gene has CDR1 PRHDT and CDR2 FYEKMQ (reference sequence). As DNA, the CDR3 is TGTGCCAGCAGCTTAGGGGGAACAGGGGGTCCGGGAAATGAGCAGTTCTTC. This translates into CASSLGGTGGPGNEQFF. Based on the CDR3 plus reference TRBV13 and TRBJ2-1, the full variable domain is AAGVIQSPRHLIKEKRETATLKCYPIPRHDTVYWYQQGPGQDPQFLISFYEKMQSDKGSIPDRFSAQQFSDYHSELNMSSLELGDSALYFCASSLGGTGGPGNEQFFGPGTRLTVL.

This clonotype has a handful of counts. The V gene is TRBV6-5, the J gene TRBJ2-7; weak D call: TRBD1 (7 bases). CDR3 length: 12 amino acids. The germline V gene has CDR1 MNHEY and CDR2 SVGAGI. V was shortened by 8 bases and J by 5 bases, with 13 bases between the two germline ends. The CDR3 nucleotides are TGTGCCAGCTCCAGGGGGGACCACGAGCAGTACTTC. This gives the protein CASSRGDHEQYF.

The chain couples TRBV20-1 to TRBJ1-1, with 10 bases that match TRBD1. Trimming cost V 3 bases and J 11 bases; bases outside gene matches: 6. Germline V CDR1 and CDR2: DFQATT, SNEGSKA (reference sequence). The CDR3 totals 12 residues. CDR3 amino acids: CSASKTGGTAFF. CDR3 bases: TGCAGTGCTAGTAAGACAGGGGGCACGGCTTTCTTT.

This sequence joins TRBV12-3 or TRBV12-4 and TRBJ2-3, with D possibly being TRBD2 (5 bases). V lost 5 bases to trimming and J lost 8 bases, with 8 bases between them. The CDR3 has 11 residues. The CDR3 reads CASSGRGTQYF. The CDR3 DNA follows: TGTGCCAGCAGTGGGAGAGGTACGCAGTATTTT.

This clonotype was recorded once. The chain links TRBV20-1 to TRBJ2-7; 10 bases fit TRBD2. Germline loops: CDR1 DFQATT, CDR2 SNEGSKA (reference sequence). CDR3 length: 15 amino acids. The junction had 10 bases not matched to a gene; V was cut back by 5 bases and J by 3 bases. The CDR3 nucleotides are TGCAGTGCTCCGCTCAGCGGGAGGGCCAACTACGAGCAGTACTTC. This translates into CSAPLSGRANYEQYF.

Many counts were recorded for this clonotype. The gene calls are TRBV29-1 and TRBJ2-1; D not certain. The CDR3 extends over 14 amino acids. CDR1 SQVTM and CDR2 ANQGSEA come from the germline V gene. Trimming removed 6 bases from V and 5 bases from J, with 17 bases in between. CDR3 bases: TGCAGCGTAACCGAAGGACCGATTAACAATGAGCAGTTCTTC. Translated: CSVTEGPINNEQFF.

This clonotype was seen a few times. This rearrangement joins TRBV11-2 to TRBJ2-2; 8 bases align to TRBD2. Unmatched junction bases numbered 11, after V lost 5 bases and J lost 6 bases. CDR1 SGHAT and CDR2 FQNNGV come from the germline V gene. This CDR3 is built from 16 residues. This CDR3 reads CASSKPGLAGAGELFF. For the CDR3, the DNA is TGTGCCAGCAGCAAACCTGGACTAGCCGGGGCCGGGGAGCTGTTTTTT.

The CDR3 sequence is CATSRRGWDEAFF. The CDR3 DNA follows: TGTGCCACCAGTCGCAGGGGATGGGATGAAGCTTTCTTT. This chain joins TRBV24-1 and TRBJ1-1, with D perhaps TRBD1 (6 bases). Germline loops: CDR1 KGHDR, CDR2 SFDVKD. The CDR3 is made up of 13 amino acids. The V and J ends lost 6 bases and 7 bases respectively, with 14 bases between them.

The rearrangement uses TRBV4-3 and TRBJ2-1; the D gene is possibly TRBD2 (6 bases). V was shortened by 4 bases and J by 0 bases, with 16 bases between the two germline ends. Germline V gene lookup returns CDR1 LGHNA and CDR2 YSLEER. CDR3 length equals 17 residues. The CDR3 here is CASSPFLGGSSYNEQFF. The CDR3 nucleotides read TGCGCCAGCAGCCCCTTCCTTGGGGGGAGCTCCTACAATGAGCAGTTCTTC.

The table lists this clonotype with a few counts. The CDR3 sequence is CASSPNLAGGYEQYF. In DNA form, the CDR3 reads TGTGCCAGCTCACCAAACCTAGCGGGAGGCTACGAGCAGTACTTC. The chain carries TRBV18 and TRBJ2-7; 11 bases match TRBD2. Germline values: CDR1 KGHSH, CDR2 LQKENI. Trimming cost V 2 bases and J 3 bases; bases outside gene matches: 3. The CDR3 contains 15 residues.

This clonotype was counted between two and nine times. V is TRBV7-9 and J is TRBJ1-2; 7 positions agree with TRBD1. J gave up 4 bases and V 4 bases, and 9 bases lay outside the gene matches. From germline, CDR1 is SEHNR and CDR2 FQNEAQ (reference sequence). This CDR3 has 15 amino acids. Here the CDR3 DNA reads TGTGCCAGCAGCTCCGGGACAGTCTTGGGCTATGGCTACACCTTC. Its protein product is CASSSGTVLGYGYTF. The full variable domain, completed using reference TRBV7-9 and TRBJ1-2, is DTGVSQNPRHKITKRGQNVTFRCDPISEHNRLYWYRQTLGQGPEFLTYFQNEAQLEKSRLLSDRFSAERPKGSFSTLEIQRTEQGDSAMYLCASSSGTVLGYGYTFGSGTRLTVV.

This clonotype was seen many times. V is TRBV29-1 and J is TRBJ2-3, with 7 bases matching TRBD2. Germline CDR1 is SQVTM and CDR2 is ANQGSEA. CDR3 length: 16 amino acids. V shed 8 bases and J 5 bases; nucleotides not matched to a gene: 19. The CDR3 loop reads CSSRLLGGRFGDTQYF. The CDR3 region has the DNA TGCAGCTCCCGACTACTGGGCGGGAGATTCGGAGATACGCAGTATTTT.

This clonotype was detected many times. The chain uses TRBV29-1 and TRBJ1-1; D remains ambiguous. The V and J ends lost 0 bases and 4 bases respectively, with 6 bases between them. CDR3 length: 12 amino acids. CDR1 and CDR2 from the germline V gene are SQVTM and ANQGSEA. CDR3 DNA sequence: TGCAGCGTTGAAGATCGGGGCACTGAAGCTTTCTTT. Translation gives CSVEDRGTEAFF.

The rearrangement joins TRBV20-1 to TRBJ1-5, with TRBD1 matching over 9 bases. The CDR3 is 15 residues long. Germline CDR1 is DFQATT and CDR2 is SNEGSKA (reference sequence). The J segment lost 1 base and the V segment lost 6 bases, leaving 7 bases of the junction unmatched. This chain's CDR3 is CSALQGAWSNQPQHF. DNA for the CDR3: TGCAGTGCATTACAGGGGGCTTGGAGCAATCAGCCCCAGCATTTT.

This clonotype was detected ten times or more. The rearrangement links TRBV12-3 or TRBV12-4 to TRBJ2-5; no clear D. V lost 3 bases and J 3 bases, leaving 2 bases between the germline ends. CDR3 length: 11 residues. The CDR3 DNA reads TGTGCCAGCAGTTTTAAAGAGACCCAGTACTTC. It yields the protein CASSFKETQYF.

This sequence joins TRBV19 and TRBJ2-3; D ambiguous. The CDR3 loop spans 14 amino acids. V shed 3 bases and J shed 0 bases, with 7 bases lying between them. CDR1 is LNHDA, CDR2 SQIVND, per germline (reference sequence). Here the CDR3 reads CASSMMTSTDTQYF. The CDR3 DNA reads TGTGCCAGTAGTATGATGACTAGCACAGATACGCAGTATTTT. Drawing the rest from reference TRBV19 and TRBJ2-3, the complete variable domain is DGGITQSPKYLFRKEGQNVTLSCEQNLNHDAMYWYRQDPGQGLRLIYYSQIVNDFQKGDIAEGYSVSREKKESFPLTVTSAQKNPTAFYLCASSMMTSTDTQYFGPGTRLTVL.

This chain joins TRBV6-2 or TRBV6-3 and TRBJ1-2; D gene uncertain. This CDR3 comprises 11 residues. The germline V gene has CDR1 MNHEY and CDR2 SVGEGT. Trimming stripped 4 bases from V and 5 bases from J, with 5 bases between. CDR3 amino acids: CASSFRYGYTF. CDR3 nucleotides: TGTGCCAGCAGTTTTCGGTATGGCTACACCTTC.